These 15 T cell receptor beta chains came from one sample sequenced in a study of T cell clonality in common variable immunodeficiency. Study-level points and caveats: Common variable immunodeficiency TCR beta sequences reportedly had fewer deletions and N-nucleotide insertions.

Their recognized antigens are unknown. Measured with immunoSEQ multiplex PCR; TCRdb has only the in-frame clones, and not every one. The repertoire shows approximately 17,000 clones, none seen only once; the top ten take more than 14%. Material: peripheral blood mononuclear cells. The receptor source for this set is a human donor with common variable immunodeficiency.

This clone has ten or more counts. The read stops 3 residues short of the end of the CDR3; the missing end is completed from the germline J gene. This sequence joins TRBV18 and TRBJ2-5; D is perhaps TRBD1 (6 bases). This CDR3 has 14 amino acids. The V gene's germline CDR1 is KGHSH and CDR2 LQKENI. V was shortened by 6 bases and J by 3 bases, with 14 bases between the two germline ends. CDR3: CASSSPSGEETQYF. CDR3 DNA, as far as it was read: TGTGCCAGCTCCTCTCCGTCAGGGGAAGAGACC. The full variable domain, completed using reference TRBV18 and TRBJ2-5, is NAGVMQNPRHLVRRRGQEARLRCSPMKGHSHVYWYRQLPEEGLKFMVYLQKENIIDESGMPKERFSAEFPKEGPSILRIQQVVRGDSAAYFCASSSPSGEETQYFGPGTRLLVL.

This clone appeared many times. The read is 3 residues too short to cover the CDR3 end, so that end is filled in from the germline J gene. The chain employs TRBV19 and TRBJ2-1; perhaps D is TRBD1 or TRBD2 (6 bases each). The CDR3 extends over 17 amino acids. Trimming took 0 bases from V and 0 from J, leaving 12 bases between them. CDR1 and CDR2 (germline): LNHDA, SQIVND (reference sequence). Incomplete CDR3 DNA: TGTGCCAGTAGTATAGATGGAGGGACAAGCTCCTACAATGAG. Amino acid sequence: CASSIDGGTSSYNE. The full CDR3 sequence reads CASSIDGGTSSYNEQFF. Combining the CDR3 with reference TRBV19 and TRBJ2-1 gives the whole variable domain DGGITQSPKYLFRKEGQNVTLSCEQNLNHDAMYWYRQDPGQGLRLIYYSQIVNDFQKGDIAEGYSVSREKKESFPLTVTSAQKNPTAFYLCASSIDGGTSSYNEQFFGPGTRLTVL.

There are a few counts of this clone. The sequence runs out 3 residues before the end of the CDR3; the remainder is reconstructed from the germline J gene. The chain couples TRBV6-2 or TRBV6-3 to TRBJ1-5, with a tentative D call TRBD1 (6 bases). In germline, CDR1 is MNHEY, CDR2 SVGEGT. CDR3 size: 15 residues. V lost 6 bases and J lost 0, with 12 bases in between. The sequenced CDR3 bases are TGTGCCAGCAGGACCTGGACAGATAGCAATCAGCCC. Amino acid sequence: CASRTWTDSNQP. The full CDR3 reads CASRTWTDSNQPQHF.

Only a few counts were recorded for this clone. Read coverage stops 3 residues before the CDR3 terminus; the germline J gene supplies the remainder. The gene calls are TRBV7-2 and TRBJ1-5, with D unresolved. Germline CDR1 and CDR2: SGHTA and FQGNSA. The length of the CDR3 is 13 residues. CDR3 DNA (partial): TGTGCCAGCAGCTTAGACCCTCTAGTTCCC. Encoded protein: CASSLDPLVP. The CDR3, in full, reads CASSLDPLVPQHF.

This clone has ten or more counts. CDR3 DNA (partial): TGCGCCAGCAGCTTAGGACAGGAAGGCCAGCCC. This encodes CASSLGQEGQP. The whole CDR3 sequence reads CASSLGQEGQPQHF. V usage is TRBV5-1 and J usage is TRBJ1-5; 7 bases map to TRBD1. The CDR3 extends 3 residues past the end of the read, so its final part is completed from the germline J gene. The CDR3 is made up of 14 amino acids. CDR1 SGHRS and CDR2 YFSETQ come from the germline V gene. V shed 2 bases, J shed 7 bases, and the junction held 6 bases outside the gene matches.

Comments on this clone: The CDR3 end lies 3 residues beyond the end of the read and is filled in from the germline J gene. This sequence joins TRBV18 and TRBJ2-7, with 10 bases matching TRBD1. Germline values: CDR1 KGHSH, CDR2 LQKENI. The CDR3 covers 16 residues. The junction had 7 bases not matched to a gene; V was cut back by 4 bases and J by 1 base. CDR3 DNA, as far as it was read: TGTGCCAGCTCACTCCGGCCGGGACAGGGGTCCTACGAG. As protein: CASSLRPGQGSYE. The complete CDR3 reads CASSLRPGQGSYEQYF. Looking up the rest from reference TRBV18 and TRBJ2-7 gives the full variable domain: NAGVMQNPRHLVRRRGQEARLRCSPMKGHSHVYWYRQLPEEGLKFMVYLQKENIIDESGMPKERFSAEFPKEGPSILRIQQVVRGDSAAYFCASSLRPGQGSYEQYFGPGTRLTVT.

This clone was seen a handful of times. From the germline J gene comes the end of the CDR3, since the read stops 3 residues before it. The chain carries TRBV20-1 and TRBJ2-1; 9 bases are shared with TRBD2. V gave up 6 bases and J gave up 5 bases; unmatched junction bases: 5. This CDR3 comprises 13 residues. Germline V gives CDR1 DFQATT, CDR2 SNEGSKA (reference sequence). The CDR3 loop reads CSATGGGDNEQFF. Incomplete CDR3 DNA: TGCAGTGCCACGGGCGGGGGGGACAATGAG.

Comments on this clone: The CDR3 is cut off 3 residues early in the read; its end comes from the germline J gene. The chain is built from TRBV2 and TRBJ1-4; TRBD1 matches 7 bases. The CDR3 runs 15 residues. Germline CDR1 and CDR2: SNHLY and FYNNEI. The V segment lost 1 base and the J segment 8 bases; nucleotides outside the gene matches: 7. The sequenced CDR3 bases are TGTGCCAGCAGTGAAGGACAGGGTCCGATGGAAAAA. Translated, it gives CASSEGQGPMEK. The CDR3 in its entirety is CASSEGQGPMEKLFF.

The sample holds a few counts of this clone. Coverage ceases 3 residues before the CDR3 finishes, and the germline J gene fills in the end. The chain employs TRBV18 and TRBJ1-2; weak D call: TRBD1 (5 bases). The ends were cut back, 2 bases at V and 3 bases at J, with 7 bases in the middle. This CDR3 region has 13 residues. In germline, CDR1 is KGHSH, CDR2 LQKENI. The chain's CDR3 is CASSPLGDYGYTF. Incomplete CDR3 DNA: TGTGCCAGCTCACCATTAGGGGACTATGGC.

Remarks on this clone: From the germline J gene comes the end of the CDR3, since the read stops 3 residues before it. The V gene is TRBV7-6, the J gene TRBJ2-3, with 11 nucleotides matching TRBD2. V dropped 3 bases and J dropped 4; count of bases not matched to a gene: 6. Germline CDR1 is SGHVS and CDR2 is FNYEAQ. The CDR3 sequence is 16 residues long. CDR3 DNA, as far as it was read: TGTGCCAGCAGCTTCGAACTAGCGGGAGCGGCAGATACG. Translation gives CASSFELAGAADT. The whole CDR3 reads CASSFELAGAADTQYF.

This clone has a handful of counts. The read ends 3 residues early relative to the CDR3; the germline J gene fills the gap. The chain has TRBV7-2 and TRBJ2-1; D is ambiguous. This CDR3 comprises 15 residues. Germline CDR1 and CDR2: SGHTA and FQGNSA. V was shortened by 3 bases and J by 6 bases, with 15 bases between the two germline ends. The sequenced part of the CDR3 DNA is TGTGCCAGCAGCTTTTACGTCCAAAGGCCCAATGAG. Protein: CASSFYVQRPNE. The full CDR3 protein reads CASSFYVQRPNEQFF.

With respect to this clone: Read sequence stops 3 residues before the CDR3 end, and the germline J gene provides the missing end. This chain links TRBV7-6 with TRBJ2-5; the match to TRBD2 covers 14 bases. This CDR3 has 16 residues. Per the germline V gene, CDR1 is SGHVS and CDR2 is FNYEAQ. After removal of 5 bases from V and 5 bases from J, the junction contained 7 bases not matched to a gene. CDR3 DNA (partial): TGTGCCAGCAGCCTGGGACTAGCGGGAGTTCGGGAGACC. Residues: CASSLGLAGVRET. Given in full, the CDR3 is CASSLGLAGVRETQYF.

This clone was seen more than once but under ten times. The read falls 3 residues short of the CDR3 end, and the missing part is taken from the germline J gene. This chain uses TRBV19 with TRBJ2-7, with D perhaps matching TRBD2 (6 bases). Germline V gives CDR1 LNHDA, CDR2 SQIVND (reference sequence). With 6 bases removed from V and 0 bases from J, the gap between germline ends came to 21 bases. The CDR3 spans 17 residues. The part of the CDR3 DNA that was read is TGTGCCAGTAGGGGTCGGAATAGGCTAGCGACCTCCTACGAG. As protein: CASRGRNRLATSYE. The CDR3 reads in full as CASRGRNRLATSYEQYF.

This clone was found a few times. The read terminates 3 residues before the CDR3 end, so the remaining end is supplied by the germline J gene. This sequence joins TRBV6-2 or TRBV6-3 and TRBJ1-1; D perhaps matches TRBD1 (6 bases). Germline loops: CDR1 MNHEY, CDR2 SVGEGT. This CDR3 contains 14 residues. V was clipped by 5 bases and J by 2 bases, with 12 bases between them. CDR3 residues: CASSDRGHNTEAFF. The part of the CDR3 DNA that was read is TGTGCCAGCAGTGACCGGGGACATAACACTGAA.

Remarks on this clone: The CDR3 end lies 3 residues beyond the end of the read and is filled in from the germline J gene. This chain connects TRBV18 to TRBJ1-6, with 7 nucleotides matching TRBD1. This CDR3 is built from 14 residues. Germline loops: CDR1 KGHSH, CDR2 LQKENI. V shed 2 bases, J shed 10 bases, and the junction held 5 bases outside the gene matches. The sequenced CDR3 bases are TGTGCCAGCTCACCAACAGGGGAGAGGTCACCC. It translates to CASSPTGERSP. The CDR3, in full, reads CASSPTGERSPLHF.